One and the same sample provided the 24 T cell receptor beta chains below, sequenced in a study of CD8+ T cells in alopecia areata. Stated treatment: oral pan-JAK inhibitor, 5-10 mg twice daily. RNA was isolated and reverse transcribed to cDNA, the sequencing template. Produced via immunoSEQ multiplex PCR; TCRdb's table is partial and in-frame only. The data show 100,000 to 120,000 clones, less than 60% seen once. This specimen consisted of CD4+ T cells sorted from blood, obtained at week 24, from a patient treated with tofacitinib. The source is a human donor with alopecia areata.

This clone was found a few times. Other DNA sequences in this specimen translate into the identical CDR3. V and J are TRBV5-1 and TRBJ1-1; D not certain. Trimming removed 0 bases from V and 0 bases from J, with 3 bases in between. This CDR3 has 13 amino acids. Germline-derived CDR1 and CDR2 are SGHRS and YFSETQ. This CDR3 reads CASSLDVNTEAFF. CDR3 nucleotides: TGCGCCAGCAGCTTGGATGTGAACACTGAAGCTTTCTTT.

The chain joins TRBV30 to TRBJ1-1; no firm D call. Germline loops: CDR1 GTSNPN, CDR2 SVGIG (reference sequence). Trimming shortened V by 0 bases and J by 4 bases, and 6 bases separated the two germline ends. The CDR3 runs to 12 residues. The DNA of the CDR3 is TGTGCCTGGAGTGTACAGTCCACTGAAGCTTTCTTT. This codes for CAWSVQSTEAFF.

The V gene is TRBV30, the J gene TRBJ2-7; D is unresolved. V gave up 5 bases and J gave up 5 bases, with 10 bases separating them. The CDR3 sequence is 11 residues long. CDR1 is GTSNPN, CDR2 SVGIG, per germline (reference sequence). The CDR3 DNA reads as TGTGCCTGGGGTTCCTGGAACGAGCAGTACTTC. This encodes CAWGSWNEQYF. The whole variable domain, filled in from reference TRBV30 and TRBJ2-7, reads SQTIHQWPATLVQPVGSPLSLECTVEGTSNPNLYWYRQAAGRGLQLLFYSVGIGQISSEVPQNLSASRPQDRQFILSSKKLLLSDSGFYLCAWGSWNEQYFGPGTRLTVT.

The chain carries TRBV30 and TRBJ1-2; 8 bases line up with TRBD1. V gave up 1 base and J gave up 4 bases; unmatched junction bases: 5. This CDR3 has 14 amino acids. The V gene's germline CDR1 is GTSNPN and CDR2 SVGIG (reference sequence). The CDR3 is CAWSADRGSYGYTF. The CDR3 nucleotides read TGTGCCTGGAGTGCCGACAGGGGATCCTATGGCTACACCTTC.

CDR3 DNA: TGCAGCGCCGCAAGGACAGGGGGTTACGAGCAGTACTTC. This encodes CSAARTGGYEQYF. The rearrangement uses TRBV29-1 and TRBJ2-7; 10 bases are a match to TRBD1. The germline gives CDR1 SQVTM, CDR2 ANQGSEA. The trim removed 7 bases at V and 4 bases at J, leaving 7 bases unmatched. This CDR3 has 13 amino acids.

V and J are TRBV27 and TRBJ2-6; D is possibly TRBD2 (5 bases). In germline, CDR1 is MNHEY, CDR2 SMNVEV (reference sequence). The CDR3 sequence is 17 residues long. The germline V and J ends were trimmed by 5 bases and 1 base, with 15 bases remaining between them. The CDR3 reads CASSNRLSGSGANVLTF. CDR3 DNA: TGTGCCAGCAGTAATCGCCTCTCGGGATCTGGGGCCAACGTCCTGACTTTC.

The chain employs TRBV28 and TRBJ1-5, with D unresolved. Trimming cost V 3 bases and J 7 bases, with 10 bases left between them. Germline CDR1 MDHEN, CDR2 SYDVKM. The length of the CDR3 is 13 residues. CDR3 DNA: TGTGCCAGCAGTTTGGTTTCCGGGCAGCCCCAGCATTTT. This encodes CASSLVSGQPQHF.

This chain uses TRBV29-1 with TRBJ2-1, with TRBD1 matching over 8 bases. V gave up 8 bases and J gave up 7 bases; unmatched junction bases: 7. This CDR3 is 12 amino acids long. Germline V CDR1 and CDR2: SQVTM, ANQGSEA. This chain's CDR3 is CSFGQGGNEQFF. The CDR3 DNA reads as TGCAGCTTCGGACAGGGTGGAAATGAGCAGTTCTTC.

The V and J genes are TRBV11-2 and TRBJ1-1; 8 bases match TRBD1. Germline V gene sequence: CDR1 SGHAT, CDR2 FQNNGV. The CDR3 runs to 16 residues. The V gene end was trimmed by 5 bases and the J gene end by 1 base; junction bases not matched to a gene: 9. CDR3 residues: CASSLQGGRRNTEAFF. The CDR3 coding sequence is TGTGCCAGCAGCCTACAGGGGGGTCGGCGGAACACTGAAGCTTTCTTT.

The sample holds many counts of this clone. The chain employs TRBV5-1 and TRBJ2-7; the D is unclear. The CDR3 is made up of 12 amino acids. Germline CDR1 and CDR2: SGHRS and YFSETQ. V lost 5 bases and J 0 bases, leaving 6 bases between the germline ends. DNA of the CDR3: TGCGCCAGCAGGGAAGACTCCTACGAGCAGTACTTC. Its translation is CASREDSYEQYF.

The J gene is TRBJ2-2, the V gene TRBV5-6; a weak D match, TRBD2 (6 bases). CDR1 and CDR2 from the germline V gene are SGHDT and YYEEEE. The CDR3 runs 17 residues. Trimming removed 4 bases at V and 0 bases at J, with 16 bases between. This CDR3 is CASSPVGSVANTGELFF. The CDR3 nucleotides read TGTGCCAGCAGCCCCGTCGGGAGCGTGGCGAACACCGGGGAGCTGTTTTTT. The variable domain in full, completed from reference TRBV5-6 and TRBJ2-2, reads DAGVTQSPTHLIKTRGQQVTLRCSPKSGHDTVSWYQQALGQGPQFIFQYYEEEERQRGNFPDRFSGHQFPNYSSELNVNALLLGDSALYLCASSPVGSVANTGELFFGEGSRLTVL.

The CDR3 DNA is TGCGCCAGCAGCCCGACGGAGGGTGGCTATGGCTACACCTTC. Amino acid sequence: CASSPTEGGYGYTF. The chain is built from TRBV5-1 and TRBJ1-2, with D unclear. The CDR3 contains 14 residues. The V end lost 4 bases, the J end lost 4 bases, and 14 bases lay between the germline ends. Germline values: CDR1 SGHRS, CDR2 YFSETQ.

In DNA, the CDR3 is TGTGCCAGCAACTTCGCAGGGAACTATGGCTACACCTTC. Translated, it gives CASNFAGNYGYTF. The chain combines TRBV5-4 with TRBJ1-2; D possibly corresponds to TRBD1 (5 bases). There are 13 residues in the CDR3. The germline V and J ends were trimmed by 6 bases and 2 bases, with 11 bases remaining between them. The germline gives CDR1 SGHNT, CDR2 YYREEE (reference sequence).

The J gene is TRBJ2-5, the V gene TRBV13; D remains unclear. Deletions cut 5 bases from V and 5 bases from J, with 9 bases between. CDR3 length: 12 amino acids. Germline values: CDR1 PRHDT, CDR2 FYEKMQ (reference sequence). The CDR3 loop is CASSLNGETQYF. CDR3 coding DNA: TGTGCCAGCAGCCTAAATGGGGAGACCCAGTACTTC.

This clone was seen a few times. The genes are TRBV30 and TRBJ1-3; D not resolved. There are 13 residues in the CDR3. V was pared by 0 bases and J by 4 bases, with 7 bases between. Germline CDR1 and CDR2: GTSNPN and SVGIG (reference sequence). The CDR3 coding sequence is TGTGCCTGGAGTGTCGGATTCGGAAACACCATATATTTT. This sequence encodes CAWSVGFGNTIYF.

This sequence joins TRBV5-1 and TRBJ1-6; possible D gene TRBD1, 5 bases. CDR1 SGHRS and CDR2 YFSETQ come from the germline V gene. Trimming cost V 4 bases and J 6 bases, with 11 bases left between them. There are 14 residues in the CDR3. The CDR3 DNA reads TGCGCCAGCAGCCCGGGGGTGACTAATTCACCCCTCCACTTT. Translation gives CASSPGVTNSPLHF.

The rearrangement uses TRBV5-4 and TRBJ2-5, with D possibly called TRBD1 or TRBD2 (5 bases each). The CDR3 loop spans 15 amino acids. Trimming left V 4 bases short and J 5 bases short, with 18 bases between. Germline CDR1 SGHNT, CDR2 YYREEE (reference sequence). The CDR3 nucleotides read TGTGCCAGCAGCCATAAGGGGACGCGGATGGAGACCCAGTACTTC. Translated: CASSHKGTRMETQYF.

The gene calls are TRBV6-5 and TRBJ2-7, with 8 bases fitting TRBD2. V gave up 8 bases and J gave up 7 bases; unmatched junction bases: 13. The CDR3 is 14 amino acids. CDR1 is MNHEY and CDR2 is SVGAGI in the germline V gene. As DNA, the CDR3 is TGTGCCAGCTGGAACGGGGGGGCTGCTTTTGAGCAGTACTTC. This sequence encodes CASWNGGAAFEQYF.

This rearrangement joins TRBV2 to TRBJ1-2, with D uncertain. This CDR3 spans 12 amino acids. Germline lookup yields CDR1 SNHLY and CDR2 FYNNEI. The germline V and J ends were trimmed by 2 bases and 6 bases, with 7 bases remaining between them. CDR3 region: CASSEKGNGYTF. In DNA, the CDR3 is TGTGCCAGCAGTGAAAAGGGAAATGGCTACACCTTC.

The V gene is TRBV5-1, the J gene TRBJ2-2; 13 bases are a match to TRBD2. There are 14 residues in the CDR3. With 10 bases clipped from V and 4 bases from J, the junction kept 4 bases outside the gene matches. Germline CDR1 reads SGHRS; CDR2 reads YFSETQ. The CDR3 reads CASRTSGGTGELFF. The CDR3 coding sequence is TGCGCCTCACGGACTAGCGGGGGCACCGGGGAGCTGTTTTTT.

The CDR3 region has the DNA TGCGCCAGCAGCTTGGGGGGACAGCCGCCCGGCTACACCTTC. The encoded protein is CASSLGGQPPGYTF. This sequence joins TRBV5-1 and TRBJ1-2; 7 bases agree with TRBD1. The J segment lost 8 bases and the V segment lost 0 bases, leaving 7 bases of the junction unmatched. The CDR3 is made up of 14 amino acids. Germline values: CDR1 SGHRS, CDR2 YFSETQ.

The V gene is TRBV25-1, the J gene TRBJ2-1; no clear D. Between the trimmed V and J ends, which lost 6 bases and 9 bases, there was a span of 18 bases. In germline, CDR1 is MGHDK, CDR2 SYGVNS. The CDR3 has 14 amino acids. CDR3 region: CASRRRAPWGEQFF. DNA for the CDR3: TGTGCCAGCAGGCGCCGGGCCCCCTGGGGTGAGCAGTTCTTC.

CDR3 sequence: CASILAGSSYEQYF. The CDR3 nucleotides are TGTGCCAGCATACTAGCGGGGAGCTCCTACGAGCAGTACTTC. The chain couples TRBV7-9 to TRBJ2-7; 10 nucleotides match TRBD2. Germline V gene lookup returns CDR1 SEHNR and CDR2 FQNEAQ (reference sequence). The CDR3 covers 14 residues. V dropped 7 bases and J dropped 0; count of bases not matched to a gene: 3. Looking up the rest from reference TRBV7-9 and TRBJ2-7 gives the full variable domain: DTGVSQNPRHKITKRGQNVTFRCDPISEHNRLYWYRQTLGQGPEFLTYFQNEAQLEKSRLLSDRFSAERPKGSFSTLEIQRTEQGDSAMYLCASILAGSSYEQYFGPGTRLTVT.

The V call is TRBV5-1, the J call TRBJ1-3; 7 bases match TRBD1. This CDR3 has 15 residues. Germline V gene lookup returns CDR1 SGHRS and CDR2 YFSETQ. With V trimmed by 0 bases and J by 2 bases, 2 bases remained unmatched. CDR3 protein: CASSLGQGAGNTIYF. The CDR3 DNA reads TGCGCCAGCAGCTTGGGACAGGGAGCTGGAAACACCATATATTTT.